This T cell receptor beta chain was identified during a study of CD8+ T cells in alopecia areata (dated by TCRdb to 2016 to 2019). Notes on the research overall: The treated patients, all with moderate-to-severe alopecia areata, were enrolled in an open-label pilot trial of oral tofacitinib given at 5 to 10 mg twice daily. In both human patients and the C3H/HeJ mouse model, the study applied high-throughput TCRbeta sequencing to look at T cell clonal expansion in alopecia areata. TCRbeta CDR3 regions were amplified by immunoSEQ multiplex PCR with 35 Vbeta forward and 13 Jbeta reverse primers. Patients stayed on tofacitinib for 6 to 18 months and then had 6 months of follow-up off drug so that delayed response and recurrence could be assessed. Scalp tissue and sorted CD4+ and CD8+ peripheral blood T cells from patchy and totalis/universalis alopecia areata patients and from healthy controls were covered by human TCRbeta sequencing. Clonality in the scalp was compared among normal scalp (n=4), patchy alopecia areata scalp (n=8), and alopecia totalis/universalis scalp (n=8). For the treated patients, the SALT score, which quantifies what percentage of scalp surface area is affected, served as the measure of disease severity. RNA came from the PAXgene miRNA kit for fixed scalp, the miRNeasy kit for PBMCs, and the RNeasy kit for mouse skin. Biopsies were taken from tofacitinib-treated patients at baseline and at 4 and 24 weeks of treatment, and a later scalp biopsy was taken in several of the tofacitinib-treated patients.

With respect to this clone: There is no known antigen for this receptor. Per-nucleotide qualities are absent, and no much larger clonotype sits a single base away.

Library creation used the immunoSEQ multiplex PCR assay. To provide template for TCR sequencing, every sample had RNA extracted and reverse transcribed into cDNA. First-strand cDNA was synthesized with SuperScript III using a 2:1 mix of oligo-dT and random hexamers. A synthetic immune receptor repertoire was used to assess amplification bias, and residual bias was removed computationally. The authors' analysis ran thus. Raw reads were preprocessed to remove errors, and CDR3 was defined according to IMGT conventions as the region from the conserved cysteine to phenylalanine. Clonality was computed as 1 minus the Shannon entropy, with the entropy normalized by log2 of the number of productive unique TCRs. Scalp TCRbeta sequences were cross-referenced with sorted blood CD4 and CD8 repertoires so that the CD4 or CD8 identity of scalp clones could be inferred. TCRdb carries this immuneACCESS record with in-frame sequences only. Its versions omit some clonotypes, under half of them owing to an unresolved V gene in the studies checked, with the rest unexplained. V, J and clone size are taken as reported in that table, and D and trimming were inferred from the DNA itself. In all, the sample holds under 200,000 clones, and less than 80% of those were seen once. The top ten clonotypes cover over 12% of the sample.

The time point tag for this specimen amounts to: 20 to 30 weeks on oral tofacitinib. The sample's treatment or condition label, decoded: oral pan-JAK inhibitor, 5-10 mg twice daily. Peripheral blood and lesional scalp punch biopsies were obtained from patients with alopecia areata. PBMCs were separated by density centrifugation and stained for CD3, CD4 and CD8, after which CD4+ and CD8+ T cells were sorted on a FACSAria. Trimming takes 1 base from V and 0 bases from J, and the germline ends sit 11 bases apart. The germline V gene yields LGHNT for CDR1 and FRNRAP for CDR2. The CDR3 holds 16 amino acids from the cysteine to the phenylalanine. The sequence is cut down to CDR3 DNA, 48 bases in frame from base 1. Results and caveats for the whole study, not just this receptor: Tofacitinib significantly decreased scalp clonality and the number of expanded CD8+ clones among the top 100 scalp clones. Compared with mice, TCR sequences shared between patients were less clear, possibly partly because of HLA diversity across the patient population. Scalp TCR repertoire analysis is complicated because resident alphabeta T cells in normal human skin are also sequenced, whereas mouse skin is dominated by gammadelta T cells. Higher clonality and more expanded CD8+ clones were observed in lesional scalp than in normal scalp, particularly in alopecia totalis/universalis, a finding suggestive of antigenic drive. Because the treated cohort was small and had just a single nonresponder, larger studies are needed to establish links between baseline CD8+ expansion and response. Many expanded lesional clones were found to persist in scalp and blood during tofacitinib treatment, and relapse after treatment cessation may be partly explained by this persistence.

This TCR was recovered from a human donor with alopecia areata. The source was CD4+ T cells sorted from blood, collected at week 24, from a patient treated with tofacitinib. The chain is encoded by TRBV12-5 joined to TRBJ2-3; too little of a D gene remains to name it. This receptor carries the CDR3 CASGLATRTSTDTQYF. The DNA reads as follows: TGTGCTAGTGGTTTGGCAACCCGGACCAGCACAGATACGCAGTATTTT. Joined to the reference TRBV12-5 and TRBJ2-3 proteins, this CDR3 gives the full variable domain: DARVTQTPRHKVTEMGQEVTMRCQPILGHNTVFWYRQTMMQGLELLAYFRNRAPLDDSGMPKDRFSAEMPDATLATLKIQPSEPRDSAVYFCASGLATRTSTDTQYFGPGTRLTVL.